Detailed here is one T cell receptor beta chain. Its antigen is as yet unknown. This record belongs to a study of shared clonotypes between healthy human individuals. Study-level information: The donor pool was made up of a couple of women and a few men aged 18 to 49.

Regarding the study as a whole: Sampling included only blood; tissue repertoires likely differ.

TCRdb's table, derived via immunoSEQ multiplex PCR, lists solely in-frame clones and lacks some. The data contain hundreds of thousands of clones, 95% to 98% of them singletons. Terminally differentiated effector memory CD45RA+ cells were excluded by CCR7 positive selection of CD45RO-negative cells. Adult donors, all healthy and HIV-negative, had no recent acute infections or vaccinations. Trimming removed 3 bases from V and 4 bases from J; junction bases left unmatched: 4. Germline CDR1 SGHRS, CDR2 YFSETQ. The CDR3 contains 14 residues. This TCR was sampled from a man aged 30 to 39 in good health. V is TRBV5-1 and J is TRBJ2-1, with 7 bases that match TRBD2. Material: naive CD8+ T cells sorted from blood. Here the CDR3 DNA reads TGCGCCAGCAGCTGGTCTAGCGGATACAATGAGCAGTTCTTC. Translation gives CASSWSSGYNEQFF.